Listed below are T cell receptor beta chains from one sample, sequenced in a study of tissue T cells after allogeneic stem cell transplantation. Clones were sequenced by immunoSEQ multiplex PCR, and TCRdb holds only the in-frame ones, with some missing. The sample lists about 3,000 clones; 62% were seen once. Specimen: ascending colon tissue, collected at autopsy. The receptors originated from an older male patient with steroid-refractory graft-versus-host disease after an allogeneic stem cell transplant. The T cells may partly be graft donor cells. The CDR3 runs from the conserved cysteine through the conserved F or W. D genes are given only for firm matches. Size is omitted from some rows. Given values are once, few, many or a class for expanded clones.

size	V	D	J	length	CDR3	DNA
-	TRBV24-1	-	TRBJ1-1	11	CATSDGDKAFF	TGTGCCACCAGTGATGGGGACAAAGCTTTCTTT
-	TRBV10-3	TRBD2	TRBJ2-6	16	CAISESGGKGVNVLTF	TGTGCCATCAGTGAGTCGGGGGGGAAGGGAGTCAACGTCCTGACTTTC
once	TRBV21-1	-	TRBJ1-1	17	CASSLGTGGSVNTEAFF	TGTGCCAGCAGCCTCGGGACAGGGGGCTCAGTGAACACTGAAGCTTTCTTT
-	TRBV12-5	-	TRBJ1-4	13	CATTASTNEKLFF	TGTGCTACCACAGCCTCAACTAATGAAAAACTGTTTTTT
-	TRBV12-3/TRBV12-4	-	TRBJ2-2	12	CASSSYTGELFF	TGTGCCAGCAGTTCTTACACCGGGGAGCTGTTTTTT
-	TRBV5-1	-	TRBJ2-5	14	CASSLFLGQETQYF	TGCGCCAGCAGCTTGTTTTTGGGCCAAGAGACCCAGTACTTC
-	TRBV6-5	-	TRBJ1-1	11	CASRQGGEAFF	TGTGCCAGCAGACAGGGAGGTGAAGCTTTCTTT
large	TRBV27	-	TRBJ2-1	12	CAVSRNYNEQFF	TGTGCCGTCTCCCGGAACTACAATGAGCAGTTCTTC
few	TRBV11-2	-	TRBJ2-7	13	CASSFGGPYEQYF	TGTGCCAGCAGCTTTGGGGGTCCCTACGAGCAGTACTTC
few	TRBV5-6	TRBD1	TRBJ1-6	15	CASSPQGRTNSPLHF	TGTGCCAGCAGCCCACAGGGGCGAACGAATTCACCCCTCCACTTT
few	TRBV5-8	TRBD2	TRBJ2-3	18	CASSLGEGTSGTTDTQYF	TGTGCCAGCAGCTTGGGCGAGGGGACTAGCGGCACCACAGATACGCAGTATTTT
-	TRBV29-1	TRBD2	TRBJ2-7	17	CSAHTTSGVGGSYEQYF	TGCAGCGCCCACACTACTAGCGGGGTTGGGGGGTCCTACGAGCAGTACTTC
-	TRBV4-1	-	TRBJ1-5	19	CASSQATGGPLGSNQPQHF	TGCGCCAGCAGCCAAGCAACGGGGGGACCTTTAGGGAGCAATCAGCCCCAGCATTTT
once	TRBV10-3	TRBD2	TRBJ2-5	17	CAISESRGGGAQETQYF	TGTGCCATCAGTGAGTCACGAGGCGGGGGGGCCCAAGAGACCCAGTACTTC
-	TRBV20-1	-	TRBJ1-1	11	CSARPLGTTFF	TGCAGTGCTAGACCCTTGGGGACGACTTTCTTT
once	TRBV5-1	-	TRBJ1-2	11	CASGGANGYTF	TGCGCCAGCGGGGGGGCAAATGGCTACACCTTC
-	TRBV7-2	-	TRBJ1-2	15	CASSISLGGNYGYTF	TGTGCCAGCAGCATAAGCCTCGGGGGAAACTATGGCTACACCTTC
few	TRBV15	-	TRBJ2-7	13	CATSRDRGYEQYF	TGTGCCACCAGCAGAGACAGGGGCTACGAGCAGTACTTC
-	TRBV7-2	TRBD1	TRBJ1-1	17	CASSLGGAGGSNTEAFF	TGTGCCAGCAGCTTAGGGGGGGCAGGGGGCTCGAACACTGAAGCTTTCTTT
-	TRBV3-1/TRBV3-2	-	TRBJ2-7	12	CASSPQGYEQYF	TGTGCCAGCAGCCCCCAGGGCTACGAGCAGTACTTC
-	TRBV7-3	-	TRBJ1-1	13	CASIPIRDMGAFF	TGTGCCAGCATCCCGATCCGGGACATGGGGGCTTTCTTT
-	TRBV12-3/TRBV12-4	-	TRBJ1-5	13	CASSPGPTRAQHF	TGTGCCAGCAGCCCGGGTCCTACTCGGGCCCAGCATTTT
-	TRBV3-1/TRBV3-2	-	TRBJ1-3	17	CASSPYVPGATQNTIYF	TGTGCCAGCAGCCCTTACGTACCCGGTGCAACCCAAAACACCATATATTTT
-	TRBV5-4	-	TRBJ1-2	15	CASSLERITTYGYTF	TGTGCCAGCAGCTTGGAACGGATTACGACCTATGGCTACACCTTC